The present entry profiles one TCR beta chain with its context. This entry is derived from a study of blood T cell repertoires in COVID-19. Study-level background: Sites in the United States, Italy and Spain provided acute and convalescent COVID-19 samples.

V shed 3 bases, J shed 4 bases, and the junction held 3 bases outside the gene matches. Germline V gives CDR1 SEHNR, CDR2 FQNEAQ (reference sequence). This CDR3 comprises 14 residues. The method was immunoSEQ multiplex PCR; TCRdb's version includes in-frame clones alone and lacks a portion of them. The sample carries approximately 320,000 clones, roughly 90% recorded once. Sequencing was performed on peripheral blood. The receptor's source is a woman in her 30s with COVID-19, enrolled during active disease. This chain joins TRBV7-9 and TRBJ1-2; the match to TRBD1 covers 9 bases. CDR3 loop: CASSLGQGGYGYTF. The DNA for the CDR3 is TGTGCCAGCAGCTTGGGACAGGGTGGCTATGGCTACACCTTC.